Below, 16 T cell receptor beta chains from the same sample are listed, as sequenced in a study of breast tumors, draining lymph nodes, adjacent tissues. TCRdb processed the multiplex PCR reads anew with MiXCR; each CDR3 protein has one entry. Of about 270,000 distinct CDR3 sequences detected, roughly 31% appear once; the ten largest clones hold around 1.1%. The lymph nodes were axillary draining lymph nodes from breast cancer patients. Input material: axillary lymph node tissue. The receptors here all came from a female donor with breast cancer. Some clones in this sample may be carry-over from other donors' samples.

This clonotype occurred many times. This chain links TRBV9 with TRBJ2-3, with TRBD2 identical over 12 bases. The CDR3 contains 19 residues. Germline V gene data show CDR1 as SGDLS and CDR2 as YYNGEE. Germline trimming cut 0 bases from V and 6 bases from J; bases unmatched to any gene: 14. CDR3 nucleotide sequence: TGTGCCAGCAGCGTAGAAGGTCAGACTAGCGGGGGCCCAGGGGATACGCAGTATTTT. As protein: CASSVEGQTSGGPGDTQYF.

This clonotype appeared many times. The chain combines TRBV24-1 with TRBJ2-2; TRBD1 agrees at 7 bases. This CDR3 has 14 amino acids. Losses at the gene ends were 7 bases for V and 2 bases for J; bases not matched to a gene: 3. Germline CDR1 and CDR2: KGHDR and SFDVKD. The CDR3 sequence: CATSEGGNTGELFF. The DNA for the CDR3 is TGTGCCACCAGCGAAGGGGGCAACACCGGGGAGCTGTTTTTT.

This clonotype was observed a handful of times. This chain connects TRBV9 to TRBJ1-1; 8 nucleotides align to TRBD1. From germline, CDR1 is SGDLS and CDR2 YYNGEE. V trimming: 2 bases; J trimming: 4 bases; junction bases outside the gene matches: 1. The CDR3 contains 13 residues. This chain's CDR3 is CASSVDRATEAFF. The DNA for the CDR3 is TGTGCCAGCAGCGTGGACAGGGCCACTGAAGCTTTCTTT.

The V gene is TRBV24-1, the J gene TRBJ1-1, with D perhaps TRBD1 (5 bases). Between the trimmed V and J ends, which lost 4 bases and 4 bases, there was a span of 18 bases. The V gene's germline CDR1 is KGHDR and CDR2 SFDVKD. The CDR3 contains 16 residues. The CDR3 bases are TGTGCCACCAGTGAACCCAGGGAGGACTCCAGCACTGAAGCTTTCTTT. Translating gives CATSEPREDSSTEAFF.

This clonotype occurred many times. The chain carries TRBV20-1 and TRBJ2-2, with a tentative D call TRBD2 (6 bases). The CDR3 sequence is 16 residues long. Between the trimmed V and J ends, which lost 3 bases and 4 bases, there was a span of 18 bases. Germline lookup yields CDR1 DFQATT and CDR2 SNEGSKA (reference sequence). CDR3 amino acids: CSASPIGSSSTGELFF. CDR3 coding DNA: TGCAGTGCTAGCCCCATCGGGAGTAGTAGCACCGGGGAGCTGTTTTTT.

A remark on this clonotype: Just one base apart from a much larger clone, this may be a read error. This chain's CDR3 is CSAEPGQSSSNEQFF. DNA of the CDR3: TGCAGTGCTGAACCGGGACAGAGCTCCTCCAATGAGCAGTTCTTC. The J gene is TRBJ2-1, the V gene TRBV20-1, with TRBD1 matching 7 bases. The CDR3 is 15 amino acids. Per the germline V gene, CDR1 is DFQATT and CDR2 is SNEGSKA (reference sequence).

The genes are TRBV29-1 and TRBJ1-5, with 8 bases matching TRBD1. Per germline, CDR1 SQVTM and CDR2 ANQGSEA. There are 12 residues in the CDR3. V lost 4 bases, J lost 9 bases, and 5 bases stayed unmatched. CDR3 DNA sequence: TGCAGCGTTGCCGAAGACAGGGGGCCCCAGCATTTT. Protein sequence: CSVAEDRGPQHF.

The V and J genes are TRBV2 and TRBJ2-1, with unresolved D. Germline assignment: CDR1 SNHLY and CDR2 FYNNEI. The CDR3 has 15 residues. Trimming took 6 bases from V and 0 from J, leaving 12 bases between them. As DNA, the CDR3 is TGTGCCAGCAGCGCCCGTGGTAGCTCCTACAATGAGCAGTTCTTC. It yields the protein CASSARGSSYNEQFF.

This clonotype was detected ten times or more. The V and J genes are TRBV7-6 and TRBJ2-7, with 9 bases fitting TRBD2. With V trimmed by 4 bases and J by 2 bases, 9 bases remained unmatched. CDR3 length equals 16 residues. Germline V gives CDR1 SGHVS, CDR2 FNYEAQ. CDR3: CASSSIRTSDPYEQYF. The CDR3 region has the DNA TGTGCCAGCAGCTCAATCCGGACTAGCGACCCCTACGAGCAGTACTTC.

This clonotype was found a few times. A much larger clone lies a single base off, so this may be a read error. The CDR3 protein is CASSSSREWGGTDPQYF. CDR3 coding DNA: TGTGCCAGCAGCTCAAGCCGGGAGTGGGGCGGCACAGATCCGCAGTATTTT. The chain recombines TRBV7-2 with TRBJ2-3, with D perhaps matching TRBD2 (6 bases). Germline CDR1 is SGHTA and CDR2 is FQGNSA. The CDR3 contains 17 residues. Based on the CDR3 plus reference TRBV7-2 and TRBJ2-3, the full variable domain is GAGVSQSPSNKVTEKGKDVELRCDPISGHTALYWYRQSLGQGLEFLIYFQGNSAPDKSGLPSDRFSAERTGGSVSTLTIQRTQQEDSAVYLCASSSSREWGGTDPQYFGPGTRLTVL.

This clonotype was counted a few times. This may come from a read error, since a much larger clone is one base off. Without the conserved terminal phenylalanine or tryptophan, this CDR3 likely stems from a read error. The CDR3 DNA reads as TGTGCCAGCAGCAAAGACACCAGGAACTATGGCTACACCCTC. It specifies CASSKDTRNYGYTL. The rearrangement links TRBV7-9 to TRBJ1-2, with D hard to call. Looked up from germline, CDR1 is SEHNR and CDR2 is FQNEAQ (reference sequence). CDR3 length: 14 amino acids. Trimming shortened V by 5 bases and J by 2 bases, and 12 bases separated the two germline ends.

A word on this clonotype: Its ends do not fully match the called genes, so a read error is possible. The rearrangement uses TRBV10-3 and TRBJ1-6, with unresolved D. Germline-derived CDR1 and CDR2 are ENHRY and SYGVKD. The CDR3 has 15 residues. CDR3 loop: CAITLPGGPSSPLHF. CDR3 DNA: TGTGCCATCACCCTCCCAGGCGGCCCTAGTTCACCCCTCCACTTC.

This clonotype was seen repeatedly, ten times or more. The chain links TRBV9 to TRBJ1-4; a possible D gene is TRBD1 (5 bases). V lost 3 bases to trimming and J lost 8 bases, with 11 bases between them. The CDR3 covers 13 residues. Germline assignment: CDR1 SGDLS and CDR2 YYNGEE. This CDR3 reads CASSGGPVEKLFF. Written as DNA, the CDR3 is TGTGCCAGCAGCGGGGGACCCGTGGAAAAACTGTTTTTT.

This clonotype was detected many times. CDR3 loop: CSASLPRGPQETQYF. The CDR3 region has the DNA TGCAGTGCTAGTCTGCCCCGGGGGCCCCAAGAGACCCAGTACTTC. This chain uses TRBV20-1 with TRBJ2-5; D might be TRBD1 or TRBD2, each matching 6 bases. CDR1 is DFQATT and CDR2 is SNEGSKA in the germline V gene (reference sequence). Deletions cut 3 bases from V and 1 base from J, with 15 bases between. There are 15 residues in the CDR3.

As concerns this clonotype: This may be a read error: a much more frequent sequence differs by one nucleotide. The chain joins TRBV11-2 to TRBJ2-7; D call uncertain. Germline loops: CDR1 SGHAT, CDR2 FQNNGV. The CDR3 loop spans 18 amino acids. The CDR3 bases are TGTGCCGGCAGCCCAACCCATCGGCGAGCAAGTGCGAGCTACGAGCAGTACTTC. The encoded protein is CAGSPTHRRASASYEQYF.

The DNA for the CDR3 is TGTGCCAGCAGCGCGTGGACAGGGGGCTTGACTGAAGCTTTCTTT. Protein sequence: CASSAWTGGLTEAFF. The chain uses TRBV7-9 and TRBJ1-1; 11 bases agree with TRBD1. Trimming cost V 5 bases and J 5 bases; bases outside gene matches: 7. The CDR3 is 15 amino acids. Germline V lookup: CDR1 SEHNR, CDR2 FQNEAQ (reference sequence).